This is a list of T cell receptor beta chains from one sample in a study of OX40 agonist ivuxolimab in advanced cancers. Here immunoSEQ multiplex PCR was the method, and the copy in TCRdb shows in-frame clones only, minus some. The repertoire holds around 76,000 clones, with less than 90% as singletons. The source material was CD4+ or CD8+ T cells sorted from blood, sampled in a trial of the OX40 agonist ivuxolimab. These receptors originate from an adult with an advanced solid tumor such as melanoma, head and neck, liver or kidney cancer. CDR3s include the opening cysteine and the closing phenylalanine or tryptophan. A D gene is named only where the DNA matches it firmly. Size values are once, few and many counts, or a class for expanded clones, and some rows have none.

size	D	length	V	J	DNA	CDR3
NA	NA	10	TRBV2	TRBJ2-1	TGTGCCAGCATCGGGAATGGGCAGTTCTTC	CASIGNGQFF
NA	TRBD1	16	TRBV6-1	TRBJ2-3	TGTGCCAGCAGTGATGGACAGGGGATCCCCACAGATACGCAGTATTTT	CASSDGQGIPTDTQYF
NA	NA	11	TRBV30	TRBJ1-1	TGTGCCTGGCGTATCCTTGCGGGAGCTTTCTTT	CAWRILAGAFF
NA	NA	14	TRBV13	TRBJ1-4	TGTGCCAGCAGCTTAACAGGTGATAATGAAAAACTGTTTTTT	CASSLTGDNEKLFF
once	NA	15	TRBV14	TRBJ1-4	TGTGCCAGCAGTCGAAAGATTGCAACTAATGAAAAACTGTTTTTT	CASSRKIATNEKLFF
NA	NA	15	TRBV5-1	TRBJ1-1	TGCGCCAGCAGCCCGCAGTTAACAGGGAAAACTGAAGCTTTCTTT	CASSPQLTGKTEAFF
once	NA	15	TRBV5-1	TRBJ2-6	TGCGCCAGCAGCTTGGACAGGGCTGGGGCCAACGTCCTGACTTTC	CASSLDRAGANVLTF
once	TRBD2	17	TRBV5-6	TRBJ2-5	TGTGCCAGCAGCTTGGGGGCGCTAGCGGGAGGGCGAGAGACCCAGTACTTC	CASSLGALAGGRETQYF
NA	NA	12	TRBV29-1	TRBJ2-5	TGCAGCGTTGAAGGATCCCGAGAGACCCAGTACTTC	CSVEGSRETQYF
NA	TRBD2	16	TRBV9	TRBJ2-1	TGTGCCAGCAGCGAGGATTTAGCGGGGAGTGGGGATGAGCAGTTCTTC	CASSEDLAGSGDEQFF
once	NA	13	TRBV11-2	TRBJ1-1	TGTGCCAGCAGCCCCCCGGGGGCGACTGAAGCTTTCTTT	CASSPPGATEAFF
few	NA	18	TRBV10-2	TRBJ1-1	TGCGCCAGCAGTGAGCCATATGTGACTGGGGGACCGAACACTGAAGCTTTCTTT	CASSEPYVTGGPNTEAFF
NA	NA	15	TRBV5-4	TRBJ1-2	TGTGCCAGCATCCCCACGGCGGGGGGCACTTATGGCTACACCTTC	CASIPTAGGTYGYTF
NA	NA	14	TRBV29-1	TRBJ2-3	TGCAGCGTTGAAAGGCTTACTCTCGCAGATACGCAGTATTTT	CSVERLTLADTQYF
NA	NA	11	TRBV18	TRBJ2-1	TGTGCCAGCTCGAACAGCAATGAGCAGTTCTTC	CASSNSNEQFF
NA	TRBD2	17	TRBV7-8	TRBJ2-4	TGTGCCAGCAGCTTAGTTAGAGCGGGAGTAGCCAAAAACATTCAGTACTTC	CASSLVRAGVAKNIQYF
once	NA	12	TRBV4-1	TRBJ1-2	TGCGCCAGCAGCCAAGGGACGAATGGCTACACCTTC	CASSQGTNGYTF
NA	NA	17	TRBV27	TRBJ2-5	TGTGCCAGCAGTCCCACCGCCCTAGCGATCATACAAGAGACCCAGTACTTC	CASSPTALAIIQETQYF
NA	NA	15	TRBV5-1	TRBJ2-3	TGCGCCAGCAGCCCTGCCAGGGCGGTGACAGATACGCAGTATTTT	CASSPARAVTDTQYF
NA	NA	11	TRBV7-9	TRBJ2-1	TGTGCCAGCTTCCTGGGGTATGAGCAGTTCTTC	CASFLGYEQFF
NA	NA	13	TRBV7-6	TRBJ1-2	TGTGCCAGCAGCGCGACGGCTAACTATGGCTACACCTTC	CASSATANYGYTF
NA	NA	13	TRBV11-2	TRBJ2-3	TGTGCCAGCAGCTTAGCCCCCCAAGATACGCAGTATTTT	CASSLAPQDTQYF
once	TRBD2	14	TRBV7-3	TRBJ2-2	TGTGCCCGCTGGACTAGCGGGAGGTTCGGGGAGCTGTTTTTT	CARWTSGRFGELFF
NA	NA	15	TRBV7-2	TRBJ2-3	TGTGCCAGCAGCCGCTATCTTTCTATTCGAGATACGCAGTATTTT	CASSRYLSIRDTQYF